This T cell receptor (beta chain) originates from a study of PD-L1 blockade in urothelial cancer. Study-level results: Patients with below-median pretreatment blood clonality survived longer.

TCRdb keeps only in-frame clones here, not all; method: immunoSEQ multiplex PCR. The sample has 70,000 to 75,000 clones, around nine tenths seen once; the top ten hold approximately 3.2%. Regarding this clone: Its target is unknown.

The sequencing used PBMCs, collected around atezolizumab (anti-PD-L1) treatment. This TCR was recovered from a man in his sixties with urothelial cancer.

The CDR3 DNA reads as TGTGCCAGCAGTCGGGAGCGGGAGGGATCCTACGAGCAGTACTTC. Its protein is CASSREREGSYEQYF. This rearrangement joins TRBV5-4 to TRBJ2-7, with 10 bases fitting TRBD2. CDR1 and CDR2 (germline): SGHNT, YYREEE (reference sequence). The CDR3 loop spans 15 amino acids. V lost 5 bases and J lost 1; bases outside the gene matches: 6.